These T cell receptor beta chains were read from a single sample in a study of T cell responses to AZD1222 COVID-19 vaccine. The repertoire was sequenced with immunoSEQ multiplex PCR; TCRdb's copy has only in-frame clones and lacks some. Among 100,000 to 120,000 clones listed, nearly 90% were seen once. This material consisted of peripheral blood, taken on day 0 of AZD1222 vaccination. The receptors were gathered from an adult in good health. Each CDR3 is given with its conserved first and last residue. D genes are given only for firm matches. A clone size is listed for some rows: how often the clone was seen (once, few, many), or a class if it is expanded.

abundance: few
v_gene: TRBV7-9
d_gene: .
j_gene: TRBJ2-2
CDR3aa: CASSPVVGQETGELFF
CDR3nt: TGTGCCAGCAGCCCAGTTGTAGGGCAGGAGACCGGGGAGCTGTTTTTT

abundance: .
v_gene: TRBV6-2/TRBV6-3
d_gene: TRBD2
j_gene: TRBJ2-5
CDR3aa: CASSLGGGRQETQYF
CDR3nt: TGTGCCAGCAGTTTGGGCGGGGGGCGACAAGAGACCCAGTACTTC

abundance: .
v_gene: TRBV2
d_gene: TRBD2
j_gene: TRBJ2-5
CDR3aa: CASSPGTSGRETQYF
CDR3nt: TGTGCCAGCAGCCCCGGGACTAGCGGGAGAGAGACCCAGTACTTC

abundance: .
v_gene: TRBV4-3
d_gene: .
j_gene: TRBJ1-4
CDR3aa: CASSQDLAGEKLFF
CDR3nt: TGCGCCAGCAGCCAAGATCTCGCGGGGGAAAAACTGTTTTTT

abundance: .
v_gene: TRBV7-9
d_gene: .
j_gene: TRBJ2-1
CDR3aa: CASSLTGLSSNEQFF
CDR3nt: TGTGCCAGCAGCTTAACGGGACTCTCCAGCAATGAGCAGTTCTTC

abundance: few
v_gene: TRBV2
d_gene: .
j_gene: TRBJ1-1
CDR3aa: CASRRDLNTEAFF
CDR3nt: TGTGCCAGCAGGCGGGACCTCAACACTGAAGCTTTCTTT

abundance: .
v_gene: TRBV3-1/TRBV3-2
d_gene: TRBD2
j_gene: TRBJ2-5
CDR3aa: CASSRLAGGHEETQYF
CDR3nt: TGTGCCAGCAGCCGGCTAGCGGGGGGACACGAAGAGACCCAGTACTTC

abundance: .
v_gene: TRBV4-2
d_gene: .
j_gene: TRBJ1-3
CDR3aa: CASSHLDRGSGNTIYF
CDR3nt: TGTGCCAGCAGCCACCTAGACCGGGGCTCTGGAAACACCATATATTTT

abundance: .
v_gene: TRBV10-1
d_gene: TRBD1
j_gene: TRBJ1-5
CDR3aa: CASPRTGRSNQPQHF
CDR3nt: TGCGCCAGCCCCAGGACAGGCCGGAGCAATCAGCCCCAGCATTTT

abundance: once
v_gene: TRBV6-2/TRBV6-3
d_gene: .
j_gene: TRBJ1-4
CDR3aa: CASSYYGRGSEKLFF
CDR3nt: TGTGCCAGCAGTTATTATGGGCGAGGAAGTGAAAAACTGTTTTTT

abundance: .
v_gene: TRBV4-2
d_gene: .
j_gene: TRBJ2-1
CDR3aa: CASSLNNEQFF
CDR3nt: TGTGCCAGCAGCCTTAACAATGAGCAGTTCTTC

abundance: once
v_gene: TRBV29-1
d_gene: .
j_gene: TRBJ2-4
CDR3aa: CSVGDRSKNIQYF
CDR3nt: TGCAGCGTTGGCGACAGATCCAAAAACATTCAGTACTTC

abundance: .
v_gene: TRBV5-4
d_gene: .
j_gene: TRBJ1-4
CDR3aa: CASSLASSATEKLFF
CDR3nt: TGTGCCAGCAGCTTGGCCAGTTCAGCTACTGAAAAACTGTTTTTT

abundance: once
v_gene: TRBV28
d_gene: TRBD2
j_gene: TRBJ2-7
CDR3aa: CASGGGREISYEQYF
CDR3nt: TGTGCCAGCGGAGGTGGGCGGGAGATCTCCTACGAGCAGTACTTC

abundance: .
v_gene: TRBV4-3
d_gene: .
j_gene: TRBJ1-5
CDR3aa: CASSQDSQTNQPQHF
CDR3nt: TGCGCCAGCAGCCAAGACTCTCAGACCAATCAGCCCCAGCATTTT

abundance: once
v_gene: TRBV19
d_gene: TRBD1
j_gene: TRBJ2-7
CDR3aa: CASSITPGGASVFSEQYF
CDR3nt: TGTGCCAGTAGTATAACCCCAGGGGGCGCGAGCGTCTTTTCCGAGCAGTACTTC

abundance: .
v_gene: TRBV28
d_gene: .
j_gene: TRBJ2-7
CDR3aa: CASSLPPLKYEQYF
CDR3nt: TGTGCCAGCAGTCTCCCCCCCCTCAAATACGAGCAGTACTTC

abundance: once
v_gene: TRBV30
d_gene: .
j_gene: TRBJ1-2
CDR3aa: CAWSVLGGYTF
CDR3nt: TGTGCCTGGAGTGTACTTGGTGGCTACACCTTC

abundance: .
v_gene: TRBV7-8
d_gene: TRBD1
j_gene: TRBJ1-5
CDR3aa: CASSRTGNQPQHF
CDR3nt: TGTGCCAGCAGCCGGACAGGAAATCAGCCCCAGCATTTT

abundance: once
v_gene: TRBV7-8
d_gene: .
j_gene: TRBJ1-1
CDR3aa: CASSSTTGTIRRAFF
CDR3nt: TGTGCCAGCAGCTCAACCACCGGGACCATACGTCGCGCTTTCTTT

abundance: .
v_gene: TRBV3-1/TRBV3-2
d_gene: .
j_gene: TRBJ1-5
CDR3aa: CASSQGPGQPGSNQPQHF
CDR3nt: TGTGCCAGCAGCCAAGGACCAGGACAGCCCGGTAGCAATCAGCCCCAGCATTTT

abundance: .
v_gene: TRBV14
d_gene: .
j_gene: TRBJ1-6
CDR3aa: CASSQGQINSPLHF
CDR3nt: TGTGCCAGCAGCCAAGGACAGATTAATTCACCCCTCCACTTT

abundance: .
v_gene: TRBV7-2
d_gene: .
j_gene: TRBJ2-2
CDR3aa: CASSPQGTGELFF
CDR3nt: TGTGCCAGCAGCCCCCAGGGTACCGGGGAGCTGTTTTTT

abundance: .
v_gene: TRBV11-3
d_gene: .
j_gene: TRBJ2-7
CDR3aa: CASSSGMGEQYF
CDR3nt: TGTGCCAGCAGCTCCGGGATGGGGGAGCAGTACTTC

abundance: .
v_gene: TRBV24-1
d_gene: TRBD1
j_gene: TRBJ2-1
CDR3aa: CATSSRGPYNEQFF
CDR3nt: TGTGCCACCAGCAGCAGGGGGCCCTACAATGAGCAGTTCTTC

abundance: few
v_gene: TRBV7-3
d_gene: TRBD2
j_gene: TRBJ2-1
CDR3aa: CASSLKGLAGNEQFF
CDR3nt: TGTGCCAGCAGCTTAAAAGGACTAGCGGGGAATGAGCAGTTCTTC

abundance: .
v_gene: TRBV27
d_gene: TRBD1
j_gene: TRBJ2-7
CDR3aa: CASSPRQGAHEQYF
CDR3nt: TGTGCCAGCAGCCCCAGACAGGGGGCGCACGAGCAGTACTTC

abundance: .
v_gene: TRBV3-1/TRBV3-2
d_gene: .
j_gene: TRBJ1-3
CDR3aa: CASSRPAQGNTIYF
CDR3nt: TGTGCCAGCAGCCGCCCTGCTCAGGGAAACACCATATATTTT

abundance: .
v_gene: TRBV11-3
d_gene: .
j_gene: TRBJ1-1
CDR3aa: CASSAGSEAFF
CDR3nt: TGTGCCAGCAGCGCAGGATCTGAAGCTTTCTTT

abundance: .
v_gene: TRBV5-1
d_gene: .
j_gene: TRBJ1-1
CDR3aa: CASSLIGAAMNTEAFF
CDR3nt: TGCGCCAGCAGCTTGATCGGGGCGGCGATGAACACTGAAGCTTTCTTT

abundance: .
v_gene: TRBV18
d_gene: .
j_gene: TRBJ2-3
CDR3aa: CASSPPKNRAGTDTQYF
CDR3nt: TGTGCCAGCTCACCACCGAAGAACAGGGCCGGCACAGATACGCAGTATTTT